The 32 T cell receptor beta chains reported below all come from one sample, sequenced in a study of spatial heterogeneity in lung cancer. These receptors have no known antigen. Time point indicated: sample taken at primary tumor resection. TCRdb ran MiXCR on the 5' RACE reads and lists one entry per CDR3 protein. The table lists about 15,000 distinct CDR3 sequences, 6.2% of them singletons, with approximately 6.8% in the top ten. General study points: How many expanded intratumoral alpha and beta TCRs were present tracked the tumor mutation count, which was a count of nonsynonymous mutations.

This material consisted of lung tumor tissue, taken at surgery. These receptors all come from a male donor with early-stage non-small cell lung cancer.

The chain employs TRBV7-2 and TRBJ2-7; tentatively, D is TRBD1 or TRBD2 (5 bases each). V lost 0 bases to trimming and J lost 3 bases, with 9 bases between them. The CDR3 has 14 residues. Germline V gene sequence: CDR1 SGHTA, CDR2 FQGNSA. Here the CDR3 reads CASSLAGTGYEQYF. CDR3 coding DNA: TGTGCCAGCAGCTTAGCCGGGACGGGCTACGAGCAGTACTTC.

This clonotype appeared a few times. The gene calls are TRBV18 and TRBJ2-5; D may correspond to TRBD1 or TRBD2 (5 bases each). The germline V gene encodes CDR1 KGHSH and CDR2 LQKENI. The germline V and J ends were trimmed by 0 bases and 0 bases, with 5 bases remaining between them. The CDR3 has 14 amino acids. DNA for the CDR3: TGTGCCAGCTCACCACCGGGACACCAAGAGACCCAGTACTTC. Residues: CASSPPGHQETQYF.

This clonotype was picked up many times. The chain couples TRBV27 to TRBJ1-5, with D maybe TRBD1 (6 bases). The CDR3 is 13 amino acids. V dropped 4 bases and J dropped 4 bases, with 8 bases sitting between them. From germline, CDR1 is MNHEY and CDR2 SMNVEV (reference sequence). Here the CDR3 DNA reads TGTGCCAGCAGTTGGACAGTAAATCAGCCCCAGCATTTT. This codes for CASSWTVNQPQHF.

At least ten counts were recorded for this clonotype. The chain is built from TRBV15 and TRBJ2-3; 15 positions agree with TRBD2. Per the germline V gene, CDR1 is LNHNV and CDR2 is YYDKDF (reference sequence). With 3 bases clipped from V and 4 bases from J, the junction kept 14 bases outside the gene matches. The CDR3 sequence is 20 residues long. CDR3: CATSSPRTSGRAPRADTQYF. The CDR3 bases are TGTGCCACCAGCAGCCCCAGGACTAGCGGGAGGGCCCCTAGGGCAGATACGCAGTATTTT.

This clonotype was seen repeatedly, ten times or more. This chain's CDR3 is CASSQEQGGPYEQYF. The CDR3, as DNA: TGCGCCAGCAGCCAAGAACAGGGGGGACCCTACGAGCAGTACTTC. The chain joins TRBV4-1 to TRBJ2-7; 8 bases line up with TRBD1. J gave up 2 bases and V 0 bases, and 3 bases lay outside the gene matches. Germline V gene lookup returns CDR1 MGHRA and CDR2 YSYEKL. The CDR3 covers 15 residues.

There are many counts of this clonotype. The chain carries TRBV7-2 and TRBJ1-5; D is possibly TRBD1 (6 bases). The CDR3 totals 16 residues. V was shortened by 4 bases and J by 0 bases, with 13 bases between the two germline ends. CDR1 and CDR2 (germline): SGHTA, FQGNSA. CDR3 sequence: CASSSKDSYSNQPQHF. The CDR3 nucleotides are TGTGCCAGCAGCTCCAAGGACAGCTATAGCAATCAGCCCCAGCATTTT.

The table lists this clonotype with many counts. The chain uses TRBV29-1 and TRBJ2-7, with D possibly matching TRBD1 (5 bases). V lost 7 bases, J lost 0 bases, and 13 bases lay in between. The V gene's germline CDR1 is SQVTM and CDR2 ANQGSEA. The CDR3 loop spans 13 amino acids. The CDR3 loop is CSAIQGNSYEQYF. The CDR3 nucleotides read TGCAGCGCAATTCAGGGAAACTCCTACGAGCAGTACTTC.

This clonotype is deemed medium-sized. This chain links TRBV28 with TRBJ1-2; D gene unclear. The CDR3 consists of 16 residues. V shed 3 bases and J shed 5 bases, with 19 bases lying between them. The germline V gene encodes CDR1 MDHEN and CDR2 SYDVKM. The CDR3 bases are TGTGCCAGCAGTTTCTCCTCCCGGCCCTCGAAGTATGGCTACACCTTC. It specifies CASSFSSRPSKYGYTF.

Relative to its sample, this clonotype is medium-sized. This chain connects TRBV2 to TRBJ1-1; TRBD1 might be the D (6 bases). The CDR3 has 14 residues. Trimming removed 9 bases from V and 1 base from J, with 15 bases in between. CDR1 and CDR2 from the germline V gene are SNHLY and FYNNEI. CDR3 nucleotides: TGTGCCAGTAAGACAGGTGGTTGGAACACTGAAGCTTTCTTT. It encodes CASKTGGWNTEAFF.

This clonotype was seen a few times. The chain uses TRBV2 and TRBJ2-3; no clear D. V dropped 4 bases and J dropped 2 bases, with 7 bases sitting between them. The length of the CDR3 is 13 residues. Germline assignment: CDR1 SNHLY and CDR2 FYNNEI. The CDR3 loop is CASSGDHTDTQYF. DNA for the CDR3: TGTGCCAGCAGTGGGGATCACACAGATACGCAGTATTTT. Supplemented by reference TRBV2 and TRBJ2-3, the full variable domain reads EPEVTQTPSHQVTQMGQEVILRCVPISNHLYFYWYRQILGQKVEFLVSFYNNEISEKSEIFDDQFSVERPDGSNFTLKIRSTKLEDSAMYFCASSGDHTDTQYFGPGTRLTVL.

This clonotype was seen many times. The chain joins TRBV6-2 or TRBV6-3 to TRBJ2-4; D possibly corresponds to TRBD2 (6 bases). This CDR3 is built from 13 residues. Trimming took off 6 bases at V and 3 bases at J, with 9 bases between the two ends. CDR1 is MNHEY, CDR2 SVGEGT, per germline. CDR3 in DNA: TGTGCCAGCAGACCCGGGGGCAAAAACATTCAGTACTTC. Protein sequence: CASRPGGKNIQYF.

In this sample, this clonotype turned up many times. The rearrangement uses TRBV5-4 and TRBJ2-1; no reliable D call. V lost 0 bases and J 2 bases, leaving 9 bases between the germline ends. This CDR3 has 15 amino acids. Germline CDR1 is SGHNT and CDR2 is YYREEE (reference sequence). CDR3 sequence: CASSLDLVAYNEQFF. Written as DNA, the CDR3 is TGTGCCAGCAGCTTGGATTTGGTAGCCTACAATGAGCAGTTCTTC.

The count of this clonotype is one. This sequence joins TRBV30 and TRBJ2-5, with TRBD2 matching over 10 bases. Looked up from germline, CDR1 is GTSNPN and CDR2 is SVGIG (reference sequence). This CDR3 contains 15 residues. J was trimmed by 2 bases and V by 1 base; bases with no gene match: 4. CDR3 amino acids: CAWSDGTSEQETQYF. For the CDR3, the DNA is TGTGCCTGGAGTGACGGGACTAGCGAGCAAGAGACCCAGTACTTC.

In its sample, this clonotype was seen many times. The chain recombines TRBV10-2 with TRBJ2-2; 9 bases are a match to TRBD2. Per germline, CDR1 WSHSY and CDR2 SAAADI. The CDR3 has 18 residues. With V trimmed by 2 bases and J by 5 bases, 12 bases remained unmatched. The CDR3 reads CASSEVRREGPGTGELFF. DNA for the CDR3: TGCGCCAGCAGTGAGGTTCGGCGGGAGGGCCCCGGTACCGGGGAGCTGTTTTTT.

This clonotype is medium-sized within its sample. CDR3 DNA: TGTGCCAGCAGACCTGAGGGGGTAGGGAATTCACCCCTCCACTTT. Its translation: CASRPEGVGNSPLHF. The chain couples TRBV7-9 to TRBJ1-6; D is perhaps TRBD1 (6 bases). This CDR3 is 15 amino acids long. Germline V gene lookup returns CDR1 SEHNR and CDR2 FQNEAQ (reference sequence). The ends were cut back, 6 bases at V and 7 bases at J, with 16 bases in the middle.

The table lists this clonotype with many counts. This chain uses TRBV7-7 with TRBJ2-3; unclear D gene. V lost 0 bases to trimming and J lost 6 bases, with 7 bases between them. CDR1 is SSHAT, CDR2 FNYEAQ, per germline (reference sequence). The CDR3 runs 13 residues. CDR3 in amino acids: CASSLAFRDTQYF. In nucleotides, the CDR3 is TGTGCCAGCAGCTTAGCGTTTCGGGATACGCAGTATTTT.

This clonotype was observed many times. The CDR3 loop reads CASSPGPGGSFYEQFF. The CDR3 DNA sequence: TGTGCCAGCAGCCCTGGTCCCGGCGGGAGTTTCTATGAGCAGTTCTTC. V and J are TRBV5-4 and TRBJ2-1; 7 nucleotides line up with TRBD2. CDR3 length: 16 amino acids. In germline, CDR1 is SGHNT, CDR2 YYREEE (reference sequence). J lost 8 bases, V lost 4 bases, and 15 bases had no gene match.

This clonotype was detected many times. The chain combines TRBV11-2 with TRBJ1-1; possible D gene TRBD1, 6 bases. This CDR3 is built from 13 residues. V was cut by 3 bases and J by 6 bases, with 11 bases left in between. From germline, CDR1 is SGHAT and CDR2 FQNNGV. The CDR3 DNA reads TGTGCCAGCAGCTTTACAGGGAGCCCTGAAGCTTTCTTT. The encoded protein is CASSFTGSPEAFF.

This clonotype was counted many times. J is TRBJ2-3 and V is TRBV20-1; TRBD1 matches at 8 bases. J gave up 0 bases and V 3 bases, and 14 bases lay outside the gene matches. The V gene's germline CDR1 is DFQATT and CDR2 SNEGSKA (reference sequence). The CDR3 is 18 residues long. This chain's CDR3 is CSARDRTGGPSSTDTQYF. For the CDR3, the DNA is TGCAGTGCTAGGGACCGCACAGGGGGTCCTTCTAGCACAGATACGCAGTATTTT.

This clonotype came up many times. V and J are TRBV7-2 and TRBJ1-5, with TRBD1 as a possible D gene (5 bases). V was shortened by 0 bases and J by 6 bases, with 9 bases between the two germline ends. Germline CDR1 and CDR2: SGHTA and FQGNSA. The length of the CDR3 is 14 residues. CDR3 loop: CASSLATARQPQHF. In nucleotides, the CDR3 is TGTGCCAGCAGCTTAGCGACAGCCCGTCAGCCCCAGCATTTT.

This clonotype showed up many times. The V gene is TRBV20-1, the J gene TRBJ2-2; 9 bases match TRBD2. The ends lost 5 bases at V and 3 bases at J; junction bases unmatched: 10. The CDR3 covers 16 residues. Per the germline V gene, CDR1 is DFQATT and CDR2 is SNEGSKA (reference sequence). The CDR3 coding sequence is TGCAGTGCTCCGACTAGCGGACTACGGGACACCGGGGAGCTGTTTTTT. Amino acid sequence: CSAPTSGLRDTGELFF.

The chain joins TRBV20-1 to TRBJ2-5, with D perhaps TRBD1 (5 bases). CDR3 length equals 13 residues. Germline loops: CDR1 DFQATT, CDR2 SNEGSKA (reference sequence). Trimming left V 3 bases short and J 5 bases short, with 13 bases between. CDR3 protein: CSASEQGPETQYF. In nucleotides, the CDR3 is TGCAGTGCTAGTGAGCAGGGCCCGGAGACCCAGTACTTC.

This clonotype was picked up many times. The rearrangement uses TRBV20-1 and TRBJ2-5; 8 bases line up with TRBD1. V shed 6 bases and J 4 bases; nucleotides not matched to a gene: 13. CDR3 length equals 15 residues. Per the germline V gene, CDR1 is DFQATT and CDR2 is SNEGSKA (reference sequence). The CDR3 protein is CSALTGGGFLETQYF. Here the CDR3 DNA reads TGCAGTGCGCTTACAGGGGGAGGTTTCCTAGAGACCCAGTACTTC.

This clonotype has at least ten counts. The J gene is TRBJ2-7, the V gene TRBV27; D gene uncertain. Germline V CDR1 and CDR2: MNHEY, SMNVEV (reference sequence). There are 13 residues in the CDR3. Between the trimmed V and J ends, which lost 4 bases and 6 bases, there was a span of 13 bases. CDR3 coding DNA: TGTGCCAGCAGTTCCGGGCTTCCCAGCGAGCAGTACTTC. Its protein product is CASSSGLPSEQYF.

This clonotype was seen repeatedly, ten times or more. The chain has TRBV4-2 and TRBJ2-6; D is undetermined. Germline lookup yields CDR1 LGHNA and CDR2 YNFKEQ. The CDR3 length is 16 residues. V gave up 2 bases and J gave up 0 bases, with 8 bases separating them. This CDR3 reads CASSQSLYSGANVLTF. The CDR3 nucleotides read TGTGCCAGCAGCCAATCCCTTTACTCTGGGGCCAACGTCCTGACTTTC.

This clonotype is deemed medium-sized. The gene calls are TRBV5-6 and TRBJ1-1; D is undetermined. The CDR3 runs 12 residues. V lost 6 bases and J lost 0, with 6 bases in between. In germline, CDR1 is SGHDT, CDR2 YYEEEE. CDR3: CASNQMNTEAFF. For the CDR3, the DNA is TGTGCCAGCAACCAGATGAACACTGAAGCTTTCTTT.

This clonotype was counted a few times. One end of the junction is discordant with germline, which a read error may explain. The CDR3 reads CSARVGDNYAF. CDR3 coding DNA: TGCAGTGCTAGAGTTGGGGACAATTATGCTTTT. The V gene is TRBV20-1, the J gene TRBJ1-5, with a weak D call TRBD1 (6 bases). Germline-derived CDR1 and CDR2 are DFQATT and SNEGSKA (reference sequence). The CDR3 is made up of 11 amino acids.

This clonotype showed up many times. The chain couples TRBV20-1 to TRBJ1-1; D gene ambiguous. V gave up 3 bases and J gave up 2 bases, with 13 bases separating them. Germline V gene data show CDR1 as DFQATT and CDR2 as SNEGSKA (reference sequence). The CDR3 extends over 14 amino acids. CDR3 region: CSASPSHRNTEAFF. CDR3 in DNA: TGCAGTGCTAGTCCCTCTCACAGAAACACTGAAGCTTTCTTT.

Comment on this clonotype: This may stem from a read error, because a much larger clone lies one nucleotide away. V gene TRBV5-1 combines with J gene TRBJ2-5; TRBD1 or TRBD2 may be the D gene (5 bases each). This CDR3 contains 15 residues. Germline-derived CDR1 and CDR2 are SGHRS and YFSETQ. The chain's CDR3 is CVSSLPMGEEVTQYF. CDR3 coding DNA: TGCGTCAGCAGCTTACCGATGGGGGAAGAGGTGACCCAGTACTTC.

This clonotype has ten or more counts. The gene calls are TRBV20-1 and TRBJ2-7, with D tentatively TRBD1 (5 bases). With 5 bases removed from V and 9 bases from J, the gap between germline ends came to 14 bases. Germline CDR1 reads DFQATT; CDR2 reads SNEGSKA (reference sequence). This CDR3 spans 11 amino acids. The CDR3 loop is CSAGVQGVQYF. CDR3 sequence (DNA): TGCAGTGCTGGAGTCCAGGGTGTGCAGTACTTC.

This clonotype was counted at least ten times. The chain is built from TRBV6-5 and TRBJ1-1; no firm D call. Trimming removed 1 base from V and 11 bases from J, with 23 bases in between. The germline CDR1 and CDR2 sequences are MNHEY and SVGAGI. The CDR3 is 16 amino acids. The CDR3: CASSYYMTAIGGRAFF. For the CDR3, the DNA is TGTGCCAGCAGTTACTATATGACCGCGATTGGAGGGAGGGCTTTCTTT.

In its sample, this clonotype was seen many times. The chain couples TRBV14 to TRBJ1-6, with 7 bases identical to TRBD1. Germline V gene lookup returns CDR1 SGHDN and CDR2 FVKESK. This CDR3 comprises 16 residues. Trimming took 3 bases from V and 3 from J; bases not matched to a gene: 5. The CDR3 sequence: CASSHGQVIYNSPLHF. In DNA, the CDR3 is TGTGCCAGCAGCCACGGACAGGTGATCTATAATTCACCCCTCCACTTT. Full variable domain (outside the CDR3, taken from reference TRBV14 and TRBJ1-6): EAGVTQFPSHSVIEKGQTVTLRCDPISGHDNLYWYRRVMGKEIKFLLHFVKESKQDESGMPNNRFLAERTGGTYSTLKVQPAELEDSGVYFCASSHGQVIYNSPLHFGNGTRLTVT.